This T cell receptor (beta chain) emerged from a study of control samples from healthy donors and cancer patients (dated by TCRdb to between 2020 and 2021). From cysteine to phenylalanine, the CDR3 is 17 amino acids long. The read is trimmed to its CDR3 DNA, 51 bases read in frame from base 1. V is pared back by 0 bases and J by 0 bases, with 13 bases lying between the germline termini. Sequences SGHTS (CDR1) and YDEGEE (CDR2) are obtained from the germline V gene. Library preparation was by the immunoSEQ multiplex PCR assay. TCRdb stores this immuneACCESS table with in-frame sequences only. Part of the clones is absent; in the studies checked, under half of the shortfall reflects unresolved V genes, and no reason is known for the rest. The table for this sample lists approximately 49,000 clones; more than 70% of them were counted only once. The biggest ten clones account for 1.5% to 2% of the sample.

In regard to this clone: The antigen it binds to is not known. Base qualities are not at hand, and no much larger clone is one base apart.

The sample comprised PBMCs. This TCR came from a man in his forties with colorectal cancer. The chain links TRBV5-8 with TRBJ1-5, with no D gene named confidently. The nucleotide sequence is given as TGTGCCAGCAGCTTGGTTTCTACAGTATATAGCAATCAGCCCCAGCATTTT. The encoded protein is CASSLVSTVYSNQPQHF.